The present T cell receptor beta chain was sequenced within a study of human T cells and chemical hapten exposure. Study-wide context: The use of 2% DPC on about 2 cm by about 2 cm of upper inner arm skin constituted sensitization. Notes on the study in general: Patch test score showed a positive correlation with PT1 expanded TCR counts.

Per the germline V gene, CDR1 is MGHRA and CDR2 is YSYEKL. This CDR3 spans 15 amino acids. Trimming removed 1 base at V and 1 base at J, with 10 bases between. As handled by the study authors: Samples had a median of 95,638 TCRs, ranging roughly 20,000 to 690,600. TCRdb reanalysed the RACE reads using MiXCR and keeps one entry per CDR3 protein. TCRdb, not the authors, supplied the V and J calls. The data hold 150,000 to 200,000 distinct CDR3 sequences, with 14% observed a single time. Sample time point: patch test 1, 2 weeks after DPC sensitization. The treatment here: therapeutic diphenylcyclopropenone sensitization with weekly scalp DPC. Suited to DPC and affected by alopecia, the donors ranged from 18 to 70 years old. This clonotype was detected a few times. Its antigen remains unidentified.

The sample here was whole blood, taken in connection with sensitization to the hapten diphenylcyclopropenone (DPC). The genes are TRBV4-1 and TRBJ1-1; D is possibly TRBD1 (5 bases). This sequence originates from a woman aged 25 to 39 with alopecia areata. Some clones in this sample may be carry-over from other donors' samples. CDR3: CASSQAGQGNTEAFF. The CDR3 DNA reads TGCGCCAGCAGCCAAGCTGGACAAGGGAACACTGAAGCTTTCTTT.